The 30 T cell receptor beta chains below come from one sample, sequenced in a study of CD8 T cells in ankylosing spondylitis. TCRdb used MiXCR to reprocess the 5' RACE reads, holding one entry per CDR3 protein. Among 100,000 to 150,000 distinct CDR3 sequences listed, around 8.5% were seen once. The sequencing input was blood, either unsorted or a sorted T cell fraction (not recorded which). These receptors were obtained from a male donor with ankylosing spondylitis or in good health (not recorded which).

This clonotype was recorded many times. The CDR3, as DNA: TGTGCCAGCAGCGATGCGGCATCACCCCTCCACTTT. Its translation is CASSDAASPLHF. The chain combines TRBV14 with TRBJ1-6; D gene uncertain. Looked up from germline, CDR1 is SGHDN and CDR2 is FVKESK. The CDR3 extends over 12 amino acids. Trimming pared 5 bases from V and 10 bases from J, leaving 9 bases between. Variable domain in full (rest from reference TRBV14 and TRBJ1-6): EAGVTQFPSHSVIEKGQTVTLRCDPISGHDNLYWYRRVMGKEIKFLLHFVKESKQDESGMPNNRFLAERTGGTYSTLKVQPAELEDSGVYFCASSDAASPLHFGNGTRLTVT.

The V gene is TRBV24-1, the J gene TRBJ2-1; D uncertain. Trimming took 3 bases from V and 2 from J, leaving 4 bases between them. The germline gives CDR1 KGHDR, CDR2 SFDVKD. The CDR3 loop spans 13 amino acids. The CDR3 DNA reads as TGTGCCACCAGTGATACTACCTACAATGAGCAGTTCTTC. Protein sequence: CATSDTTYNEQFF.

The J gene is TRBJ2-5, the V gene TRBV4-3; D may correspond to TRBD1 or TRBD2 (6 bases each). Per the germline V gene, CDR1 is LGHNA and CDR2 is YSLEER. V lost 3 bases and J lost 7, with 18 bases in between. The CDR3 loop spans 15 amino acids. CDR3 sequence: CASSHSPGAGGTQYF. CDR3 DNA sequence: TGCGCCAGCAGCCATTCTCCGGGGGCCGGGGGGACCCAGTACTTC.

The CDR3 loop reads CASSLEVGGPQETQYF. The CDR3 region has the DNA TGTGCCAGCAGCTTAGAAGTGGGAGGACCGCAAGAGACCCAGTACTTC. The rearrangement links TRBV7-6 to TRBJ2-5, with a tentative D call TRBD2 (6 bases). Germline V gene sequence: CDR1 SGHVS, CDR2 FNYEAQ. Between the trimmed V and J ends, which lost 1 base and 2 bases, there was a span of 14 bases. The length of the CDR3 is 16 residues. The full variable domain, rest sourced from reference TRBV7-6 and TRBJ2-5, is GAGVSQSPRYKVTKRGQDVALRCDPISGHVSLYWYRQALGQGPEFLTYFNYEAQQDKSGLPNDRFSAERPEGSISTLTIQRTEQRDSAMYRCASSLEVGGPQETQYFGPGTRLLVL.

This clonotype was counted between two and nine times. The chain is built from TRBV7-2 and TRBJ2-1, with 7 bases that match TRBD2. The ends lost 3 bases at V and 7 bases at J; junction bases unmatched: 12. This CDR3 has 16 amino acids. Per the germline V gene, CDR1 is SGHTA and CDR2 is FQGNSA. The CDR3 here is CASSFPPGREGNEQFF. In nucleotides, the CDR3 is TGTGCCAGCAGCTTCCCCCCGGGCAGGGAGGGGAATGAGCAGTTCTTC.

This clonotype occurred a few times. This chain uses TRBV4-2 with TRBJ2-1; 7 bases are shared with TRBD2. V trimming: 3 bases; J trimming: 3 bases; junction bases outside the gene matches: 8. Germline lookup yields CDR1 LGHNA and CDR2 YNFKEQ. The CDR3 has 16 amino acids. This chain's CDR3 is CASSQLVAGGYNEQFF. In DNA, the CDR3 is TGTGCCAGCAGCCAGCTGGTAGCGGGTGGCTACAATGAGCAGTTCTTC.

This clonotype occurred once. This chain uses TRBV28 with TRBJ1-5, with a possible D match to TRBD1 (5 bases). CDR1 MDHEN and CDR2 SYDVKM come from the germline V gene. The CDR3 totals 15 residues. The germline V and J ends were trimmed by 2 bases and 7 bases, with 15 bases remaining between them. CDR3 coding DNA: TGTGCCAGCAGTTTAACCAGGGCAGCGGACCAGCCCCAGCATTTT. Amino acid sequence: CASSLTRAADQPQHF.

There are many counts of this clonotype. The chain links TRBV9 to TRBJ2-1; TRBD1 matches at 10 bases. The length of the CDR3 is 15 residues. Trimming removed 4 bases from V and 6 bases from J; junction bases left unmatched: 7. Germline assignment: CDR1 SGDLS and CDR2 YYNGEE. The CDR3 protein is CASSSDRGQVNEQFF. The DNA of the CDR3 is TGTGCCAGCAGCTCTGACAGGGGGCAAGTCAATGAGCAGTTCTTC.

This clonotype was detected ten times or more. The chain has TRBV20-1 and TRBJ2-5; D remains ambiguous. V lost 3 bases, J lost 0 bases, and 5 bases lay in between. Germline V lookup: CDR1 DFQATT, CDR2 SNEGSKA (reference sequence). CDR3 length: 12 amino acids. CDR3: CSASKDQETQYF. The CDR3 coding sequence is TGCAGTGCTAGCAAGGACCAAGAGACCCAGTACTTC.

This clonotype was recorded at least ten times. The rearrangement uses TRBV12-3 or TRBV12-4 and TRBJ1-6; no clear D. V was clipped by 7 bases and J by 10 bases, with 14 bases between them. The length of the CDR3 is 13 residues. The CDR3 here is CASTLHPGSPLHF. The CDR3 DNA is TGTGCCAGCACCCTTCACCCGGGGTCACCCCTCCACTTT.

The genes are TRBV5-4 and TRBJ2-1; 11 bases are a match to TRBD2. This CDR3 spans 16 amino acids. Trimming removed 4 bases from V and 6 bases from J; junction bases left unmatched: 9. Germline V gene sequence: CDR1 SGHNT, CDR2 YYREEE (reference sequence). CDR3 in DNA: TGTGCCAGCAGCGTGGCCAGAACTAGCGGGAGCAATGAGCAGTTCTTC. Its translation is CASSVARTSGSNEQFF.

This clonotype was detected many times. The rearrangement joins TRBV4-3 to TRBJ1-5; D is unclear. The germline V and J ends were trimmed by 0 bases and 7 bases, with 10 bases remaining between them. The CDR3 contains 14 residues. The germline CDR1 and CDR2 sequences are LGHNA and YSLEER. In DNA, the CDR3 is TGCGCCAGCAGCCAAGATCTCGCAGTACAGCCCCAGCATTTT. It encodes CASSQDLAVQPQHF.

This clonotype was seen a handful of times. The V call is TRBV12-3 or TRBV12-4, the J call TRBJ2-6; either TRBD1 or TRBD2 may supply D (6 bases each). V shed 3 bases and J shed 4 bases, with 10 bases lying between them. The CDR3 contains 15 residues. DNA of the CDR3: TGTGCCAGCAGTTTTCGGGGGCTCGGGGCCAACGTCCTGACTTTC. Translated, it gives CASSFRGLGANVLTF.

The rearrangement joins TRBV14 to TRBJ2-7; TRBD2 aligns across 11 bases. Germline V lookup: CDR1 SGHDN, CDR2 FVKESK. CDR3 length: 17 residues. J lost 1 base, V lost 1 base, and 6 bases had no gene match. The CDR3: CASSQGQGLAASYEQYF. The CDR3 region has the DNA TGTGCCAGCAGCCAAGGCCAGGGACTAGCGGCATCCTACGAGCAGTACTTC. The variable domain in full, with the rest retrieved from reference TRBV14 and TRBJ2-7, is EAGVTQFPSHSVIEKGQTVTLRCDPISGHDNLYWYRRVMGKEIKFLLHFVKESKQDESGMPNNRFLAERTGGTYSTLKVQPAELEDSGVYFCASSQGQGLAASYEQYFGPGTRLTVT.

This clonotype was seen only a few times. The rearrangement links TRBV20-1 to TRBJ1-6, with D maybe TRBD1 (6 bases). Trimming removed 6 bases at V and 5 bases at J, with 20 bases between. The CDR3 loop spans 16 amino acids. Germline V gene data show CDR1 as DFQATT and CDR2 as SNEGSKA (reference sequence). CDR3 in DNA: TGCAGTGCCCATAAGTCGGGGGCAGTGGATAATTCACCCCTCCACTTT. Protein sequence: CSAHKSGAVDNSPLHF.

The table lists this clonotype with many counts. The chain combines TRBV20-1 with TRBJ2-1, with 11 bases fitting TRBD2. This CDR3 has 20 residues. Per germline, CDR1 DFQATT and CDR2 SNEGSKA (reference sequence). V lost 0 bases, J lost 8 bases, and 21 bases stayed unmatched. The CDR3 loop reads CSARDWSPSGRIGGLDEQFF. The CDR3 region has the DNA TGCAGTGCTAGAGATTGGAGTCCTAGCGGGAGGATAGGGGGTCTGGATGAGCAGTTCTTC.

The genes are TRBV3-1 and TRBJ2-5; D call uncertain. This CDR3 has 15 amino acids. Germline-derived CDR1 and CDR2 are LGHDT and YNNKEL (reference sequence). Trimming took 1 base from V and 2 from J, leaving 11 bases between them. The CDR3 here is CASSQGAFGQETQYF. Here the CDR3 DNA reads TGTGCCAGCAGCCAAGGAGCGTTCGGGCAAGAGACCCAGTACTTC.

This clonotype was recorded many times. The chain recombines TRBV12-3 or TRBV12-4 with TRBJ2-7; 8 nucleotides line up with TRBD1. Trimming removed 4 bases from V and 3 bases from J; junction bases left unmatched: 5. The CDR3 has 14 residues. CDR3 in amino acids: CASSSGTGRYEQYF. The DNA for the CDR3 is TGTGCCAGCAGTTCCGGGACAGGACGCTACGAGCAGTACTTC.

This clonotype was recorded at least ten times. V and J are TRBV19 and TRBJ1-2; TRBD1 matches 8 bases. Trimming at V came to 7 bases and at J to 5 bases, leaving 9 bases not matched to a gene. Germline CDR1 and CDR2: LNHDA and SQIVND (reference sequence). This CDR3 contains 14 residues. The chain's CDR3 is CASISDRDRYGYTF. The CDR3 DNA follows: TGTGCCAGTATCTCGGACAGGGATCGTTATGGCTACACCTTC.

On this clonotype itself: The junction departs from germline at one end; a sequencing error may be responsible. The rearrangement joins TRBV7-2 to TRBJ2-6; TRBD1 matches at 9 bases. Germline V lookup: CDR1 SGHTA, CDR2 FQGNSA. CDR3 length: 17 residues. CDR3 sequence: CASRPGQGRTGANGLTF. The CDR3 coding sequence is TGTGCCAGCAGACCCGGACAGGGGAGGACTGGGGCCAACGGCCTGACTTTC. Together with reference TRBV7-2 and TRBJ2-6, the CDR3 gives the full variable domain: GAGVSQSPSNKVTEKGKDVELRCDPISGHTALYWYRQSLGQGLEFLIYFQGNSAPDKSGLPSDRFSAERTGGSVSTLTIQRTQQEDSAVYLCASRPGQGRTGANGLTFGAGSRLTVL.

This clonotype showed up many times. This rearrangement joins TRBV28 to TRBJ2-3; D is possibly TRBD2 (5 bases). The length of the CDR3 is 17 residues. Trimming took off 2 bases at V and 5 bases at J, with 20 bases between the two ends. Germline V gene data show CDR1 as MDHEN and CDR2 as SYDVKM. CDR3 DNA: TGTGCCAGCAGTTTAGTCGGTCGGCTAGCCGCCCGAGATACGCAGTATTTT. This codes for CASSLVGRLAARDTQYF.

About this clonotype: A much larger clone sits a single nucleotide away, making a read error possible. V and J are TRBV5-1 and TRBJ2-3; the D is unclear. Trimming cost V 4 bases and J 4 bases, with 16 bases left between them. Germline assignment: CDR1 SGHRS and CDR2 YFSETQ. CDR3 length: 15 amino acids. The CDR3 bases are TGCGCCAGCAGCCCCTGGGTTTCGAAGGCAGATACGCAGTATTTT. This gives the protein CASSPWVSKADTQYF.

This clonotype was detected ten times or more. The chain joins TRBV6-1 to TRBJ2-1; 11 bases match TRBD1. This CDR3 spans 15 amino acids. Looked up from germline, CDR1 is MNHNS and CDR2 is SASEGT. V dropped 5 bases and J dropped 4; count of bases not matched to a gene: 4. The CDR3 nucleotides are TGTGCCAGCAGTCGAGGACAGGGGGCGTACAATGAGCAGTTCTTC. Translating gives CASSRGQGAYNEQFF.

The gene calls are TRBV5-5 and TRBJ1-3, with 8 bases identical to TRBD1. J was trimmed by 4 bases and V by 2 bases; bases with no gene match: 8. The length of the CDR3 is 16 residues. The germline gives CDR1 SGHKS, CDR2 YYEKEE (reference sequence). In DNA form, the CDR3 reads TGTGCCAGCAGCTTTTCACAGGGGGTTTCCGGAAACACCATATATTTT. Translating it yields CASSFSQGVSGNTIYF. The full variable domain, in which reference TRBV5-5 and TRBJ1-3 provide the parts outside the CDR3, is DAGVTQSPTHLIKTRGQQVTLRCSPISGHKSVSWYQQVLGQGPQFIFQYYEKEERGRGNFPDRFSARQFPNYSSELNVNALLLGDSALYLCASSFSQGVSGNTIYFGEGSWLTVV.

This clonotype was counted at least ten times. The CDR3 protein is CSASMRELAKNIQYF. The DNA of the CDR3 is TGCAGTGCTAGTATGAGAGAATTAGCCAAAAACATTCAGTACTTC. The genes are TRBV20-1 and TRBJ2-4, with D unclear. This CDR3 is built from 15 residues. V lost 3 bases and J lost 0, with 12 bases in between. CDR1 is DFQATT, CDR2 SNEGSKA, per germline (reference sequence).

CDR3 amino acids: CASSRGQEPISGANVLTF. The CDR3 DNA is TGTGCCAGCAGTAGAGGACAGGAACCTATCTCTGGGGCCAACGTCCTGACTTTC. This sequence joins TRBV28 and TRBJ2-6; 7 nucleotides align to TRBD1. The J segment lost 0 bases and the V segment lost 5 bases, leaving 10 bases of the junction unmatched. This CDR3 is 18 amino acids long. The germline CDR1 and CDR2 sequences are MDHEN and SYDVKM.

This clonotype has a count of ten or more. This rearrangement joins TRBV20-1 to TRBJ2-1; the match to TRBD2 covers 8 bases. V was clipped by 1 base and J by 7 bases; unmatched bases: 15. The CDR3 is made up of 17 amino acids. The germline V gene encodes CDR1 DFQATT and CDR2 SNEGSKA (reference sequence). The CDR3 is CSARGAGGLDSINEQFF. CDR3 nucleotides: TGCAGTGCTAGAGGGGCGGGAGGTCTCGACAGTATAAATGAGCAGTTCTTC.

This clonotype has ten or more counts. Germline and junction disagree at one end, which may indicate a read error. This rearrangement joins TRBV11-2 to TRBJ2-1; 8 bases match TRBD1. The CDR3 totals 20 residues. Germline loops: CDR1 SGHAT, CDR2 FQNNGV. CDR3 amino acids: CSSSFWDGRDRRGSYNEQFF. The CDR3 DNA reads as TGTTCCAGCAGCTTTTGGGACGGTCGGGACAGGAGAGGATCCTACAATGAGCAGTTCTTC.

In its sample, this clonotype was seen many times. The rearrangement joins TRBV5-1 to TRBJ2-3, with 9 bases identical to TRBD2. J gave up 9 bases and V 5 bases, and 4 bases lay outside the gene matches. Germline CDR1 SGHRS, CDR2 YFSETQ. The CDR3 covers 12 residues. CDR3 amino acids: CASSTGTSTQYF. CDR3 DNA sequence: TGCGCCAGCAGTACCGGGACTAGCACGCAGTATTTT.

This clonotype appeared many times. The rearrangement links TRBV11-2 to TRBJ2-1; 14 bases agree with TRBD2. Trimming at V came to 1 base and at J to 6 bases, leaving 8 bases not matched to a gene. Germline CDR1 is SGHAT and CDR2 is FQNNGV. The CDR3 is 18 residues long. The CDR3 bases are TGTGCCAGCAGCTTAGGGACTAGCGGGAGGAGGGTGGGCAATGAGCAGTTCTTC. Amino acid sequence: CASSLGTSGRRVGNEQFF.